Listed below are T cell receptor beta chains from one sample, sequenced in a study of chemoradiotherapy in HPV16-positive cancers. Sequencing was performed with immunoSEQ multiplex PCR; in TCRdb, only in-frame clones are kept and a portion is missing. The table lists 22,000 or so clones, approximately 90% of them singletons. The input for sequencing was blood, taken from a patient who underwent chemoradiotherapy. These receptors all stem from a human donor with HPV-associated anogenital cancer. Both conserved end residues are part of each CDR3. Each record gives: J gene, D gene, V gene, clone size, CDR3 protein, CDR3 DNA. The D gene is left open where the match is weak. A row's size may be missing; if present it is once, few, many or a size class.

J gene: TRBJ1-2; D gene: NA; V gene: TRBV18; clone size: NA; CDR3 protein: CASSRQRNYGYTF; CDR3 DNA: TGTGCCAGCTCAAGACAGCGAAACTATGGCTACACCTTC
J gene: TRBJ2-7; D gene: TRBD1; V gene: TRBV9; clone size: once; CDR3 protein: CASRSGQGVSYEQYF; CDR3 DNA: TGTGCCAGCAGGTCCGGACAGGGGGTTTCCTACGAGCAGTACTTC
J gene: TRBJ1-1; D gene: TRBD1; V gene: TRBV5-6; clone size: NA; CDR3 protein: CASSRDRRFVTEAFF; CDR3 DNA: TGTGCCAGCAGTCGGGACAGAAGATTTGTCACTGAAGCTTTCTTT
J gene: TRBJ1-5; D gene: NA; V gene: TRBV20-1; clone size: NA; CDR3 protein: CSVVSLQPQHF; CDR3 DNA: TGCAGTGTCGTAAGCTTACAGCCCCAGCATTTT
J gene: TRBJ2-3; D gene: TRBD2; V gene: TRBV9; clone size: NA; CDR3 protein: CASSSLAGASTDTQYF; CDR3 DNA: TGTGCCAGCAGCTCACTAGCGGGGGCCTCCACAGATACGCAGTATTTT
J gene: TRBJ2-4; D gene: TRBD1; V gene: TRBV30; clone size: NA; CDR3 protein: CAWTSGQGNVKNIQYF; CDR3 DNA: TGTGCCTGGACCTCCGGACAGGGGAATGTCAAAAACATTCAGTACTTC
J gene: TRBJ1-4; D gene: NA; V gene: TRBV6-5; clone size: NA; CDR3 protein: CASRTGTLGPLFF; CDR3 DNA: TGTGCCAGCAGGACCGGGACCCTAGGGCCACTGTTTTTT
J gene: TRBJ2-5; D gene: NA; V gene: TRBV5-4; clone size: NA; CDR3 protein: CASTIRSTRGETQYF; CDR3 DNA: TGTGCCAGCACCATAAGATCAACCCGGGGAGAGACCCAGTACTTC
J gene: TRBJ1-2; D gene: TRBD1; V gene: TRBV7-9; clone size: NA; CDR3 protein: CASSQTGAPYGYTF; CDR3 DNA: TGTGCCAGCAGCCAGACAGGGGCTCCGTATGGCTACACCTTC
J gene: TRBJ2-1; D gene: NA; V gene: TRBV2; clone size: NA; CDR3 protein: CASTEQGPYNEQFF; CDR3 DNA: TGTGCCAGCACTGAACAGGGCCCGTACAATGAGCAGTTCTTC
J gene: TRBJ2-5; D gene: TRBD1; V gene: TRBV5-1; clone size: once; CDR3 protein: CASSQNQGAQETQYF; CDR3 DNA: TGCGCCAGCAGCCAGAATCAGGGGGCGCAAGAGACCCAGTACTTC